The 25 T cell receptor beta chains listed next were all sequenced from one sample in a study of blood T cell repertoires in COVID-19. Sequencing was performed with immunoSEQ multiplex PCR; in TCRdb, only in-frame clones are kept and a portion is missing. The sample has around 220,000 clones, nearly 90% seen once. The sequenced sample was PBMCs or T cells enriched from blood (not recorded which). Receptor source: a man in his thirties or forties who had been exposed to COVID-19.

The V gene is TRBV5-4, the J gene TRBJ2-7, with D possibly matching TRBD2 (5 bases). CDR3 length: 16 amino acids. Germline lookup yields CDR1 SGHNT and CDR2 YYREEE (reference sequence). V was cut by 4 bases and J by 5 bases, with 22 bases left in between. CDR3 coding DNA: TGTGCCAGCAGCCCTGGAGGACTCCCGGCTCGGCACGAGCAGTACTTC. Translated: CASSPGGLPARHEQYF.

This sequence joins TRBV6-5 and TRBJ1-5, with D possibly being TRBD1 (6 bases). Trimming left V 8 bases short and J 7 bases short, with 15 bases between. The germline CDR1 and CDR2 sequences are MNHEY and SVGAGI. This CDR3 spans 13 amino acids. CDR3 sequence reads: CASSRGGGQPQHF. The CDR3 nucleotides are TGTGCCAGCTCACGAGGGGGGGGGCAGCCCCAGCATTTT.

This chain uses TRBV30 with TRBJ2-3; TRBD2 agrees at 8 bases. Germline assignment: CDR1 GTSNPN and CDR2 SVGIG (reference sequence). The CDR3 consists of 14 residues. Losses at the gene ends were 2 bases for V and 1 base for J; bases not matched to a gene: 2. The CDR3 is CAWSSGGGTDTQYF. For the CDR3, the DNA is TGTGCCTGGAGTTCCGGGGGGGGCACAGATACGCAGTATTTT. The full variable domain, rest sourced from reference TRBV30 and TRBJ2-3, is SQTIHQWPATLVQPVGSPLSLECTVEGTSNPNLYWYRQAAGRGLQLLFYSVGIGQISSEVPQNLSASRPQDRQFILSSKKLLLSDSGFYLCAWSSGGGTDTQYFGPGTRLTVL.

V is TRBV20-1 and J is TRBJ2-7, with a tentative D call TRBD1 (6 bases). This CDR3 comprises 13 residues. The V gene lost 3 bases and the J gene lost 2 bases, with 11 bases spanning the gap. The germline gives CDR1 DFQATT, CDR2 SNEGSKA (reference sequence). The CDR3 protein is CSASADRAYEQYF. The CDR3 coding sequence is TGCAGTGCTAGTGCGGACAGAGCCTACGAGCAGTACTTC.

The chain is built from TRBV18 and TRBJ2-1; TRBD2 aligns across 13 bases. This CDR3 contains 14 residues. CDR1 is KGHSH and CDR2 is LQKENI in the germline V gene. The V segment lost 8 bases and the J segment 7 bases; nucleotides outside the gene matches: 5. Written as DNA, the CDR3 is TGTGCCAGCACTGGGACTAGCGGGGTGAATGAGCAGTTCTTC. The encoded protein is CASTGTSGVNEQFF. The variable domain in full, completed from reference TRBV18 and TRBJ2-1, reads NAGVMQNPRHLVRRRGQEARLRCSPMKGHSHVYWYRQLPEEGLKFMVYLQKENIIDESGMPKERFSAEFPKEGPSILRIQQVVRGDSAAYFCASTGTSGVNEQFFGPGTRLTVL.

The chain combines TRBV27 with TRBJ1-6; TRBD1 agrees at 7 bases. Germline CDR1 reads MNHEY; CDR2 reads SMNVEV (reference sequence). J lost 6 bases, V lost 3 bases, and 5 bases had no gene match. The CDR3 sequence is 15 residues long. The CDR3 DNA reads TGTGCCAGCAGTTTGAGACAGGGCACTAATTCACCCCTCCACTTT. This codes for CASSLRQGTNSPLHF.

This chain joins TRBV21-1 and TRBJ2-2; the DNA was not used to check the table's D call, TRBD2. TRBV21-1 is listed as a pseudogene. The CDR3 length is 17 residues. The CDR3 DNA sequence: TGTGCCAGCAGCAAAGATTGGAGCGGGGATACCACCGGGGAGCTGTTTTTT. It specifies CASSKDWSGDTTGELFF.

The gene calls are TRBV7-9 and TRBJ1-2; D remains unclear. Germline V gives CDR1 SEHNR, CDR2 FQNEAQ (reference sequence). This CDR3 has 13 residues. The V and J ends lost 2 bases and 6 bases respectively, with 10 bases between them. The CDR3: CASSLSGFHGYTF. CDR3 nucleotides: TGTGCCAGCAGCTTATCAGGATTCCATGGCTACACCTTC.

This clone appeared a few times. The V and J genes are TRBV7-9 and TRBJ1-2; TRBD1 aligns across 8 bases. The CDR3 is 17 residues long. Losses at the gene ends were 3 bases for V and 6 bases for J; bases not matched to a gene: 15. The germline V gene has CDR1 SEHNR and CDR2 FQNEAQ (reference sequence). This CDR3 reads CASSFLLSQGAEDGYTF. In DNA form, the CDR3 reads TGTGCCAGCAGCTTTCTCCTCTCCCAGGGGGCTGAGGATGGCTACACCTTC. The complete variable domain, with remaining parts taken from reference TRBV7-9 and TRBJ1-2, reads DTGVSQNPRHKITKRGQNVTFRCDPISEHNRLYWYRQTLGQGPEFLTYFQNEAQLEKSRLLSDRFSAERPKGSFSTLEIQRTEQGDSAMYLCASSFLLSQGAEDGYTFGSGTRLTVV.

The rearrangement uses TRBV5-1 and TRBJ1-2; 7 nucleotides line up with TRBD1. CDR1 and CDR2 from the germline V gene are SGHRS and YFSETQ. The CDR3 extends over 13 amino acids. The ends lost 0 bases at V and 8 bases at J; junction bases unmatched: 4. The CDR3 nucleotides read TGCGCCAGCAGCTTGGACAGGGGAGGAGGCTACACCTTC. Amino acids: CASSLDRGGGYTF.

The rearrangement links TRBV5-1 to TRBJ1-2; 7 nucleotides line up with TRBD1. CDR1 SGHRS and CDR2 YFSETQ come from the germline V gene. V shed 3 bases, J shed 5 bases, and the junction held 10 bases outside the gene matches. The CDR3 totals 15 residues. In DNA form, the CDR3 reads TGCGCCAGCAGCTGTACAGGGGTGATCTTTTATGGCTACACCTTC. Protein product: CASSCTGVIFYGYTF.

This clone has only a few counts. The rearrangement uses TRBV24-1 and TRBJ2-3, with a possible D match to TRBD2 (5 bases). Trimming removed 3 bases at V and 2 bases at J, with 17 bases between. Germline CDR1 reads KGHDR; CDR2 reads SFDVKD. The CDR3 length is 17 residues. The CDR3 sequence is CATSDTRGTGPTDTQYF. CDR3 bases: TGTGCCACCAGTGATACTCGGGGAACGGGCCCCACAGATACGCAGTATTTT.

The gene calls are TRBV6-2 or TRBV6-3 and TRBJ2-2; the D gene is possibly TRBD1 (5 bases). The CDR3 runs 12 residues. The germline V gene has CDR1 MNHEY and CDR2 SVGEGT. Deletions cut 4 bases from V and 9 bases from J, with 9 bases between. CDR3 region: CASSSVGRELFF. The CDR3 nucleotides read TGTGCCAGCAGTTCGGTGGGGCGGGAGCTGTTTTTT.

The chain links TRBV5-1 to TRBJ1-5; D not resolved. This CDR3 is built from 15 residues. Per germline, CDR1 SGHRS and CDR2 YFSETQ. V was trimmed by 0 bases and J by 2 bases, leaving 9 bases between them. DNA of the CDR3: TGCGCCAGCAGCTTGGGGCCTGAGGGCAATCAGCCCCAGCATTTT. Translated, it gives CASSLGPEGNQPQHF.

The CDR3 nucleotides are TGTGCCAGCAGTACGTATAGCGGGATCCAAGAGACCCAGTACTTC. Amino acid sequence: CASSTYSGIQETQYF. V is TRBV25-1 and J is TRBJ2-5; 8 bases line up with TRBD2. Trimming removed 5 bases from V and 1 base from J; junction bases left unmatched: 6. Germline CDR1 MGHDK, CDR2 SYGVNS. The CDR3 is made up of 15 amino acids.

The rearrangement joins TRBV5-4 to TRBJ1-1; weak D call: TRBD1 (5 bases). CDR1 and CDR2 from the germline V gene are SGHNT and YYREEE (reference sequence). Deletions cut 3 bases from V and 2 bases from J, with 8 bases between. This CDR3 is built from 13 residues. DNA for the CDR3: TGTGCCAGCAGCTATACAGGTAACACTGAAGCTTTCTTT. This encodes CASSYTGNTEAFF.

V usage is TRBV20-1 and J usage is TRBJ1-2; no definite D call. Germline V gene data show CDR1 as DFQATT and CDR2 as SNEGSKA (reference sequence). The CDR3 loop spans 13 amino acids. Trimming left V 4 bases short and J 2 bases short, with 11 bases between. CDR3 sequence: CSATDGVNYGYTF. In DNA form, the CDR3 reads TGCAGTGCTACTGACGGGGTGAACTATGGCTACACCTTC.

The chain employs TRBV19 and TRBJ2-1; possibly TRBD2 for D (7 bases). This CDR3 is 15 amino acids long. Between the trimmed V and J ends, which lost 1 base and 8 bases, there was a span of 15 bases. Germline loops: CDR1 LNHDA, CDR2 SQIVND (reference sequence). CDR3 nucleotide sequence: TGTGCCAGTAGTATAGGCGGGGGCAACATCGATGAGCAGTTCTTC. Its translation: CASSIGGGNIDEQFF.

The V and J genes are TRBV4-2 and TRBJ1-1, with a weak D call TRBD1 (6 bases). From germline, CDR1 is LGHNA and CDR2 YNFKEQ. V dropped 0 bases and J dropped 4 bases, with 30 bases sitting between them. The CDR3 loop spans 21 amino acids. For the CDR3, the DNA is TGTGCCAGCAGCCAAGATACCCCGGGGGGGGGCGCGTCCAATAGAGGCACTGAAGCTTTCTTT. This encodes CASSQDTPGGGASNRGTEAFF.

The rearrangement joins TRBV11-2 to TRBJ1-3; D ambiguous. V was clipped by 5 bases and J by 3 bases, with 14 bases between them. The CDR3 spans 15 residues. The germline V gene has CDR1 SGHAT and CDR2 FQNNGV. Written as DNA, the CDR3 is TGTGCCAGCAGCCCCCCCCGGGGAGGTGGAAACACCATATATTTT. This sequence encodes CASSPPRGGGNTIYF.

The CDR3 DNA is TGTGCCAGCAGTTACTCGACTACCCATTCACCCCTCCACTTT. Its protein is CASSYSTTHSPLHF. This sequence joins TRBV6-5 and TRBJ1-6; D is unclear. Germline CDR1 reads MNHEY; CDR2 reads SVGAGI. The CDR3 extends over 14 amino acids. Trimming shortened V by 0 bases and J by 8 bases, and 8 bases separated the two germline ends.

The chain combines TRBV11-3 with TRBJ2-1, with 7 positions matching TRBD2. Germline V lookup: CDR1 SGHNT, CDR2 YENEEA. The CDR3 extends over 17 amino acids. The trim removed 0 bases at V and 4 bases at J, leaving 9 bases unmatched. CDR3 region: CASSLEMWGGPYNEQFF. As DNA, the CDR3 is TGTGCCAGCAGCTTAGAGATGTGGGGGGGACCTTACAATGAGCAGTTCTTC.

J is TRBJ2-7 and V is TRBV29-1, with 7 bases matching TRBD2. The CDR3 covers 11 residues. V shed 6 bases, J shed 6 bases, and the junction held 5 bases outside the gene matches. Germline assignment: CDR1 SQVTM and CDR2 ANQGSEA. The CDR3 region is CSVGRVGEQYF. The CDR3 DNA sequence: TGCAGCGTGGGGAGGGTCGGCGAGCAGTACTTC.

The chain joins TRBV5-1 to TRBJ2-3, with D perhaps matching TRBD1 (6 bases). CDR1 SGHRS and CDR2 YFSETQ come from the germline V gene. V was cut by 1 base and J by 0 bases, with 6 bases left in between. This CDR3 is built from 14 residues. The CDR3 loop reads CASSLQGSTDTQYF. CDR3 DNA sequence: TGCGCCAGCAGCTTGCAGGGGAGCACAGATACGCAGTATTTT.

This clone was picked up one time. The chain carries TRBV7-3 and TRBJ2-3; 9 bases match TRBD2. Trimming removed 5 bases from V and 6 bases from J; junction bases left unmatched: 6. Germline V gene lookup returns CDR1 SGHTA and CDR2 FQGTGA. The CDR3 is 14 residues long. CDR3 bases: TGTGCCAGCAGCCGCGGGGGGGCCGCTGATACGCAGTATTTT. Protein: CASSRGGAADTQYF.